This T cell receptor beta chain was captured by sequencing in a study of T cell responses to AZD1222 COVID-19 vaccine. The data were produced by immunoSEQ multiplex PCR, yet TCRdb's version contains in-frame clones alone and is incomplete. Here the sample spans 190,000 or so clones, 88% being singletons. Concerning this clone: Its antigen is undetermined.

Study observations and caveats: Only five to seven AZD1222 recipients tested seropositive at baseline. It should be noted that donors were predominantly white British and more often female, and clonal diversity was possibly underestimated. Spike-specific TCRs gained breadth and depth after people received two AZD1222 doses.

The CDR3 length is 14 residues. The V segment lost 6 bases and the J segment 1 base; nucleotides outside the gene matches: 2. Germline V gene data show CDR1 as MNHNS and CDR2 as SASEGT. Second-dose schedules of about 4 or about 12 weeks were combined. The TCR sequence derives from an adult who received the AZD1222 COVID-19 vaccine. Source: peripheral blood, taken 28 days after the second AZD1222 dose. The rearrangement uses TRBV6-1 and TRBJ2-7; 11 nucleotides align to TRBD2. The CDR3 region is CASRPSGRSYEQYF. CDR3 DNA sequence: TGTGCCAGCAGACCTAGCGGGAGGTCCTACGAGCAGTACTTC.